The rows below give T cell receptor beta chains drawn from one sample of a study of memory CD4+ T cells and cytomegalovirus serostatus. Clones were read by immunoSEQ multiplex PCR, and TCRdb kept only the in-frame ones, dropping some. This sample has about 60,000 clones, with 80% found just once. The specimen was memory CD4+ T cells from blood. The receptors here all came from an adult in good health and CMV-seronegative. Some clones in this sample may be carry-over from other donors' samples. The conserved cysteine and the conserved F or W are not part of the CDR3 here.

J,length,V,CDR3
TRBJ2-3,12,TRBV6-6,ASSYGLAADTQY
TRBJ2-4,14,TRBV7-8,ASSFTGEGAKNIQY
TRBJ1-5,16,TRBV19,ASSILAWAAASNQPQH
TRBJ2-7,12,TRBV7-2,ASSPTPGLYEQY
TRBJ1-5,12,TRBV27,ASSLQKGNQPQH
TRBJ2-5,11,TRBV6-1,ASRRQFQETQY
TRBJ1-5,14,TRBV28,ASRTRGDNGVAPQH
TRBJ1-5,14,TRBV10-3,AITATGLYSNQPQH
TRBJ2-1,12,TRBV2,ASSEKLASNEQF
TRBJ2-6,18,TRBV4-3,ASSQDLLGRITSGANVLT
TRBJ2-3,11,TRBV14,ASSPLSRDTQY
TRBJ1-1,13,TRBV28,ASSPLKRMNTEAF
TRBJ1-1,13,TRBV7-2,ASSLLRWGDTEAF